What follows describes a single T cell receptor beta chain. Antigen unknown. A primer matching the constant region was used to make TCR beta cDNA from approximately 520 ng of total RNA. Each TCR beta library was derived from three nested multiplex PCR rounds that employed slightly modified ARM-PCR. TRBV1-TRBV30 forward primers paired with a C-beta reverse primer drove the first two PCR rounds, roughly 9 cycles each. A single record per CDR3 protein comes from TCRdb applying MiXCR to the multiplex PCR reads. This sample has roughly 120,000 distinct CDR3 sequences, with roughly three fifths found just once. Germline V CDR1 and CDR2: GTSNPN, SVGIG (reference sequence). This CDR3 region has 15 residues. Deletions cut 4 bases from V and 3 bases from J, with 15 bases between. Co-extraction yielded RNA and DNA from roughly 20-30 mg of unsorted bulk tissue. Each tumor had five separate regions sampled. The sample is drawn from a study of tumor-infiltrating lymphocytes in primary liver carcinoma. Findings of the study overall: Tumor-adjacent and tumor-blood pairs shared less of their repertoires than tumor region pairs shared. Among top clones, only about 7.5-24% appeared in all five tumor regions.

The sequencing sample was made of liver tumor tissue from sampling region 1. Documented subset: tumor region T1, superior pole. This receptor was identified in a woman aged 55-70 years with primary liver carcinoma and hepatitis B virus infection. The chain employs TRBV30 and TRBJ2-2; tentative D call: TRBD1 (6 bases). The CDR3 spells CAWNEDRSDTGELFF. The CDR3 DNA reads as TGTGCCTGGAATGAAGACAGGTCGGACACCGGGGAGCTGTTTTTT.